This T cell receptor beta chain was obtained from a study of blood T cell repertoires in COVID-19. Overall study context: The cDNA or gDNA used as material had been derived from T cells, B-cell-depleted T cells, or PBMCs.

In terms of age and location, participants ranged from about 18 to 89 years and lived in about two dozen US areas. Cohort assignment relied on participant-reported clinical history. Some clones are missing from TCRdb's copy, which holds only in-frame ones; the method was immunoSEQ multiplex PCR. The sample includes 180,000 or so clones, 75% to 85% seen only once; the top ten take approximately 16%. Germline CDR1 and CDR2: LGHNA and YNFKEQ. After removal of 0 bases from V and 6 bases from J, the junction contained 2 bases not matched to a gene. The CDR3 loop spans 16 amino acids. Sequencing used PBMCs or T cells enriched from blood (not recorded which). The source is a man between 50 and 59 years old who had recovered from COVID-19. The V call is TRBV4-2, the J call TRBJ2-1; 13 bases fit TRBD2. The CDR3 is CASSQDRLAGGNEQFF. The CDR3 coding sequence is TGTGCCAGCAGCCAAGATCGACTAGCGGGGGGCAATGAGCAGTTCTTC.